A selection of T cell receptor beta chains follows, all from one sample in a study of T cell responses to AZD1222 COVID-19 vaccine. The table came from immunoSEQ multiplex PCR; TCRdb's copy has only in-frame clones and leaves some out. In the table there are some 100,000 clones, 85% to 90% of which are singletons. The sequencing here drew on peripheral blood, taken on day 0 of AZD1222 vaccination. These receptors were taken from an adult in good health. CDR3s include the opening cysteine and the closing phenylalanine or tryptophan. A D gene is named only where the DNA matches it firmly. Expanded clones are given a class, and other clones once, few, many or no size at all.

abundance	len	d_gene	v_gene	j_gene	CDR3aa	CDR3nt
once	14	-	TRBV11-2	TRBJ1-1	CASSLDIGGVGAFF	TGTGCCAGCAGCTTAGATATCGGTGGGGTCGGAGCTTTCTTT
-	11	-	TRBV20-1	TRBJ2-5	CSASPQETQYF	TGCAGTGCTAGCCCACAAGAGACCCAGTACTTC
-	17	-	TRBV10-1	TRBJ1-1	CAIPSIPGHMTNTEAFF	TGCGCCATCCCATCCATTCCGGGACATATGACGAACACTGAAGCTTTCTTT
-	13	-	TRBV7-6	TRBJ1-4	CASSPRQNEKLFF	TGTGCCAGCAGCCCAAGACAGAATGAAAAACTGTTTTTT
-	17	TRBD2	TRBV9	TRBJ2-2	CASSVGGLAENTGELFF	TGTGCCAGCAGCGTAGGGGGACTAGCAGAGAACACCGGGGAGCTGTTTTTT
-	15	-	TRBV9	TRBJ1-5	CASSVAGGVNQPQHF	TGTGCCAGCAGCGTAGCTGGTGGTGTCAATCAGCCCCAGCATTTT
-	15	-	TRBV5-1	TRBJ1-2	CASSLGRDGNYGYTF	TGCGCCAGCAGCTTAGGCAGGGACGGCAACTATGGCTACACCTTC
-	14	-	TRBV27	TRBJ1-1	CASSFGTRNTEAFF	TGTGCCAGCAGTTTCGGGACTAGGAACACTGAAGCTTTCTTT
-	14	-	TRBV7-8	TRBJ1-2	CASSLTAGNYGYTF	TGTGCCAGCAGCTTAACCGCAGGGAACTATGGCTACACCTTC
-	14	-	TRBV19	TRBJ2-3	CASRTQAATDTQYF	TGTGCCAGTAGAACCCAGGCAGCCACAGATACGCAGTATTTT
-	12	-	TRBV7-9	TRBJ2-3	CASSVTSDTQYF	TGTGCCAGCAGCGTCACCTCAGATACGCAGTATTTT
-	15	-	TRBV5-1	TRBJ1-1	CASSLGPRNPTEAFF	TGCGCCAGCAGCTTGGGTCCGAGAAATCCCACTGAAGCTTTCTTT
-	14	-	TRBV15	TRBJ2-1	CATSRGQALDEQFF	TGTGCCACCAGCAGAGGCCAGGCCTTGGATGAGCAGTTCTTC
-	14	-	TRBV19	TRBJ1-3	CASSPPVSGNTIYF	TGTGCCAGTAGTCCCCCGGTCTCTGGAAACACCATATATTTT
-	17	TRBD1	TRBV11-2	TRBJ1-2	CASSLNSGTGDRYGYTF	TGTGCCAGCAGCTTAAATTCCGGGACAGGGGATCGCTATGGCTACACCTTC
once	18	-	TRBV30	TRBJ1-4	CAWSLWGQGSATNEKLFF	TGTGCCTGGAGTCTTTGGGGGCAGGGGAGTGCAACTAATGAAAAACTGTTTTTT
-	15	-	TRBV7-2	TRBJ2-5	CASRRGGAGQETQYF	TGTGCCAGCCGCAGGGGAGGGGCGGGGCAAGAGACCCAGTACTTC
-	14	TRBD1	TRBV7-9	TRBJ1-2	CASSRDRGLYGYTF	TGTGCCAGCAGCCGGGACAGGGGATTATATGGCTACACCTTC
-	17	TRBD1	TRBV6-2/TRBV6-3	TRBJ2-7	CASSYSRNRGQVYEQYF	TGTGCCAGCAGTTACTCGAGAAACAGGGGCCAGGTCTACGAGCAGTACTTC
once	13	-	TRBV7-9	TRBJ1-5	CASSAGAPGPQHF	TGTGCCAGCAGCGCAGGGGCTCCCGGGCCCCAGCATTTT
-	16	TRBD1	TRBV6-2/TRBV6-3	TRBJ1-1	CASSSRPGQGNTEAFF	TGTGCCAGCAGTTCGCGTCCGGGACAGGGGAACACTGAAGCTTTCTTT
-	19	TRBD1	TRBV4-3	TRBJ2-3	CASSQEGGTQGARLDTQYF	TGCGCCAGCAGCCAAGAGGGAGGTACACAGGGGGCGCGATTAGATACGCAGTATTTT
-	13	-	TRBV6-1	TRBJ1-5	CASSQARSQPQHF	TGTGCCAGCAGTCAAGCCCGAAGCCAGCCCCAGCATTTT
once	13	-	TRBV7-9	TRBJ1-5	CASSLTGNQPQHF	TGTGCCAGCAGCTTGACAGGCAATCAGCCCCAGCATTTT
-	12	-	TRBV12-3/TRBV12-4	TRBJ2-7	CASSPRRQEQYF	TGTGCCAGCAGTCCCCGACGCCAGGAGCAGTACTTC
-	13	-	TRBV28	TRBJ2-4	CASSPQGGNIQYF	TGTGCCAGCAGTCCCCAAGGTGGGAACATTCAGTACTTC
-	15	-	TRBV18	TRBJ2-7	CASSPGTASSYEQYF	TGTGCCAGCTCACCTGGAACGGCTTCATCCTACGAGCAGTACTTC
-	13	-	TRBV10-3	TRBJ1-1	CAGAGALNTEAFF	TGTGCCGGTGCCGGGGCCCTGAACACTGAAGCTTTCTTT
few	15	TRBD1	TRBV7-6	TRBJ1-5	CASSLGTGGNQPQHF	TGTGCCAGCAGCTTAGGGACAGGGGGCAATCAGCCCCAGCATTTT
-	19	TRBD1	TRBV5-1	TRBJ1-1	CASSLNPSDRVALNTEAFF	TGCGCCAGCAGCTTGAACCCATCCGACAGGGTAGCCCTAAACACTGAAGCTTTCTTT
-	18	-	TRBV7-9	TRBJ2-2	CASSLTHRVLDPTGELFF	TGTGCCAGCAGCTTAACGCACAGGGTTCTGGATCCCACCGGGGAGCTGTTTTTT
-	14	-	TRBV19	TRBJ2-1	CASSPPPGYNEQFF	TGTGCCAGTAGTCCTCCCCCCGGTTATAATGAGCAGTTCTTC
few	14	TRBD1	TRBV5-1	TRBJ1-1	CASSVGQGGREAFF	TGCGCCAGCAGCGTTGGACAGGGAGGTAGGGAAGCTTTCTTT
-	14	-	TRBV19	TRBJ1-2	CASSTTGTNYGYTF	TGTGCCAGTAGTACCACAGGGACTAACTATGGCTACACCTTC
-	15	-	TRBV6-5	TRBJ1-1	CASSPWGGENTEAFF	TGTGCCAGCAGTCCTTGGGGAGGGGAGAACACTGAAGCTTTCTTT
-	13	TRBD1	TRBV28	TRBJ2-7	CASGRQGFHEQYF	TGTGCCAGCGGAAGACAGGGTTTCCACGAGCAGTACTTC
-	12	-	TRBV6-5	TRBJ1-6	CASRGGNSPLHF	TGTGCCAGCAGGGGGGGGAATTCACCCCTCCACTTT
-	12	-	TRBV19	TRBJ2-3	CATRQGTDTQYF	TGTGCCACACGACAGGGCACAGATACGCAGTATTTT
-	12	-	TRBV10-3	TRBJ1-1	CAISVREGEAFF	TGTGCCATCAGTGTACGAGAAGGCGAAGCTTTCTTT
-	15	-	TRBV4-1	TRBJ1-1	CASSQKIRGQTEAFF	TGCGCCAGCAGCCAAAAGATCCGTGGACAAACTGAAGCTTTCTTT
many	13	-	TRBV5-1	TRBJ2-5	CASRSPGGETQYF	TGCGCCAGCAGGTCTCCAGGCGGGGAGACCCAGTACTTC
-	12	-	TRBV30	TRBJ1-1	CAGKVRVSEAFF	TGTGCCGGGAAGGTGCGGGTCTCCGAAGCTTTCTTT
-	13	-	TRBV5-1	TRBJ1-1	CASSWDKNTEAFF	TGCGCCAGCAGCTGGGACAAGAACACTGAAGCTTTCTTT
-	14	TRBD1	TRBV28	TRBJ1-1	CASRGDRGRTEAFF	TGTGCCAGCCGCGGGGACAGGGGGAGGACTGAAGCTTTCTTT
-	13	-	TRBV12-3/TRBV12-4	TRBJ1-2	CASSFGEVVGYTF	TGTGCCAGCAGTTTCGGGGAAGTCGTTGGCTACACCTTC
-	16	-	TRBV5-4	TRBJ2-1	CASSSRSVSTYNEQFF	TGTGCCAGCAGCTCTAGATCGGTATCGACCTACAATGAGCAGTTCTTC
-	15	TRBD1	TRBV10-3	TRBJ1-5	CAISTGQGAREPQHF	TGTGCCATCAGCACGGGACAGGGGGCTAGAGAGCCCCAGCATTTT
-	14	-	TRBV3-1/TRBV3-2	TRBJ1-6	CASSHRGNNSPLHF	TGTGCCAGCAGCCATCGGGGGAATAATTCACCCCTCCACTTT